The 12 T cell receptor beta chains listed next were all sequenced from one sample in a study of siplizumab effects on memory and regulatory T cells. The protocol was immunoSEQ multiplex PCR, while the TCRdb copy is restricted to in-frame clones and leaves out a portion. The sample shows about 55,000 clones, 95% to 98% of them seen only once. Sequencing used naive CD4+ T cells sorted from blood. These receptor sequences come from a human donor in good health.

This clone appeared once. The chain has TRBV5-1 and TRBJ1-1; TRBD1 matches at 10 bases. This CDR3 region has 15 residues. Losses at the gene ends were 6 bases for V and 0 bases for J; bases not matched to a gene: 5. Per germline, CDR1 SGHRS and CDR2 YFSETQ. CDR3 protein: CASTGQGVMNTEAFF. In DNA form, the CDR3 reads TGCGCCAGCACCGGACAGGGGGTTATGAACACTGAAGCTTTCTTT.

In this sample, this clone turned up once. This chain joins TRBV27 and TRBJ2-5, with a weak D call TRBD2 (6 bases). The V end lost 5 bases, the J end lost 4 bases, and 14 bases lay between the germline ends. The CDR3 is 14 amino acids. Germline CDR1 MNHEY, CDR2 SMNVEV (reference sequence). The CDR3 DNA reads TGTGCCAGCAGTCCCCGACTAGATGGAGAGACCCAGTACTTC. Protein product: CASSPRLDGETQYF.

The rearrangement links TRBV2 to TRBJ2-2, with D maybe TRBD2 (6 bases). Looked up from germline, CDR1 is SNHLY and CDR2 is FYNNEI. Trimming cost V 7 bases and J 5 bases, with 17 bases left between them. The CDR3 length is 15 residues. This CDR3 is CASMVGGGWTGELFF. CDR3 DNA sequence: TGTGCCAGCATGGTGGGGGGAGGATGGACCGGGGAGCTGTTTTTT.

V and J are TRBV12-5 and TRBJ2-3; the D is unclear. Germline-derived CDR1 and CDR2 are LGHNT and FRNRAP. Trimming removed 0 bases at V and 4 bases at J, with 23 bases between. This CDR3 spans 19 amino acids. The DNA for the CDR3 is TGTGCTAGTGGTTTGGTTCAAACTTCGGTGGAGCAGATGGCAGATACGCAGTATTTT. It is translated as CASGLVQTSVEQMADTQYF.

The rearrangement uses TRBV11-2 and TRBJ2-5; TRBD2 agrees at 12 bases. The ends lost 5 bases at V and 5 bases at J; junction bases unmatched: 9. Germline CDR1 is SGHAT and CDR2 is FQNNGV. The CDR3 contains 16 residues. The CDR3 loop is CASSLGTSGRQETQYF. CDR3 in DNA: TGTGCCAGCAGCCTGGGGACTAGCGGGCGACAGGAGACCCAGTACTTC.

The CDR3 nucleotides are TGTGCCAGCAGTCGACAGGGGTCGGGGAACACCGGGGAGCTGTTTTTT. Its protein product is CASSRQGSGNTGELFF. The chain is built from TRBV28 and TRBJ2-2; 8 bases are a match to TRBD1. The CDR3 is 16 residues long. V lost 5 bases, J lost 1 base, and 6 bases stayed unmatched. Germline V CDR1 and CDR2: MDHEN, SYDVKM.

The rearrangement joins TRBV6-6 to TRBJ1-5, with TRBD1 as a possible D gene (6 bases). The V gene lost 3 bases and the J gene lost 0 bases, with 9 bases spanning the gap. CDR1 is MNHNY and CDR2 is SVGAGI in the germline V gene (reference sequence). CDR3 length: 15 amino acids. CDR3 loop: CASSYGGPSNQPQHF. In nucleotides, the CDR3 is TGTGCCAGCAGTTATGGGGGGCCTAGCAATCAGCCCCAGCATTTT.

The J gene is TRBJ2-5, the V gene TRBV6-1; 13 positions match TRBD2. This CDR3 contains 16 residues. CDR1 and CDR2 (germline): MNHNS, SASEGT. The junction had 6 bases not matched to a gene; V was cut back by 4 bases and J by 4 bases. CDR3 in amino acids: CASSVRTSGSGETQYF. The CDR3 DNA follows: TGTGCCAGCAGTGTCCGGACTAGCGGGAGTGGAGAGACCCAGTACTTC.

This clone was recorded once. The germline gene is not matched at one end of the junction; a read error may be the cause. The chain couples TRBV4-1 to TRBJ2-1, with D possibly being TRBD2 (7 bases). This CDR3 is 15 amino acids long. Germline CDR1 reads MGHRA; CDR2 reads YSYEKL. The CDR3 region has the DNA TGCGCCAGCAGCCAAGAGCGGGGGCCATACAATGGGCAGTTCTTC. Translated, it gives CASSQERGPYNGQFF.

The genes are TRBV7-6 and TRBJ1-2; tentatively, D is TRBD1 (5 bases). V lost 5 bases and J 3 bases, leaving 19 bases between the germline ends. The CDR3 totals 16 residues. Germline loops: CDR1 SGHVS, CDR2 FNYEAQ. The CDR3 loop is CASSQGWVGDYYGYTF. The CDR3 coding sequence is TGTGCCAGCAGCCAAGGCTGGGTAGGGGATTACTATGGCTACACCTTC.

The chain couples TRBV5-1 to TRBJ2-2; 10 bases match TRBD2. Germline CDR1 and CDR2: SGHRS and YFSETQ. The ends lost 0 bases at V and 4 bases at J; junction bases unmatched: 9. The CDR3 has 18 amino acids. In nucleotides, the CDR3 is TGCGCCAGCAGCTTGGGTACTAGCGGGACCAGGGGCACCGGGGAGCTGTTTTTT. It is translated as CASSLGTSGTRGTGELFF.

CDR3 sequence reads: CASSLNDAIEQYF. The CDR3 region has the DNA TGTGCCAGCAGTCTTAATGACGCGATCGAGCAGTATTTT. The V call is TRBV28, the J call TRBJ2-3; D unresolved. This CDR3 comprises 13 residues. Deletions cut 5 bases from V and 11 bases from J, with 17 bases between. CDR1 and CDR2 from the germline V gene are MDHEN and SYDVKM.